These T cell receptor beta chains were read from a single sample in a study of cytomegalovirus exposure and HLA in healthy donors. Data came from immunoSEQ multiplex PCR; TCRdb stores just in-frame clones and leaves some out. The profile shows roughly 150,000 clones, more than 70% of them singletons. Sequenced: PBMCs. All receptors come from a man between 25 and 39 years old in good health and CMV-seronegative. Each CDR3 is given without its conserved first and last residue. A D gene is named only where the DNA matches it firmly.

j_gene | d_gene | v_gene | CDR3aa
TRBJ2-2 | NA | TRBV4-1 | ASSQVVTGELF
TRBJ1-4 | NA | TRBV28 | ASSRTSRSEKKLF
TRBJ2-1 | TRBD2 | TRBV7-8 | ASSAGLAGASSYNEQF
TRBJ1-4 | TRBD1 | TRBV18 | ASSPRRTGGSEKLF
TRBJ1-5 | TRBD1 | TRBV12-5 | ASGLGQGYQPQH
TRBJ2-5 | NA | TRBV7-8 | ASSPQQGPETQY
TRBJ2-2 | TRBD2 | TRBV11-2 | ASSLTSGGALGELF
TRBJ1-2 | TRBD1 | TRBV6-5 | ASQGVYGYT
TRBJ1-1 | NA | TRBV13 | ASSPVGGTEAF
TRBJ2-7 | NA | TRBV7-9 | ASSSHPRVAAGTYEQY
TRBJ2-7 | NA | TRBV27 | ASSFVGAASYEQY
TRBJ1-6 | NA | TRBV27 | ASSRTAYNSPLH
TRBJ1-2 | TRBD1 | TRBV5-1 | ASSPGTGYGYGYT
TRBJ2-1 | TRBD1 | TRBV7-9 | ASSHPGSPTGGTSNEQF
TRBJ2-7 | NA | TRBV18 | ASSPGGDYYEQY
TRBJ1-5 | TRBD1 | TRBV5-5 | ASSLATGGYQPQH
TRBJ1-5 | TRBD1 | TRBV28 | ASSLSVLQGARQQPQH
TRBJ2-1 | NA | TRBV2 | ASRPNSGYNEQF
TRBJ1-3 | TRBD1 | TRBV11-2 | ASSPDRGNSGNTIY
TRBJ2-7 | TRBD2 | TRBV28 | ASGSGTTHYEQY
TRBJ2-1 | TRBD1 | TRBV27 | ASSLPGDRGPYNEQF
TRBJ1-1 | NA | TRBV7-9 | ASSARVGSTEAF
TRBJ2-1 | NA | TRBV7-9 | SSSLADEQF
TRBJ2-7 | NA | TRBV20-1 | SARPDSEQY
TRBJ1-2 | TRBD1 | TRBV15 | ATSGRRDRANLSLYGYT
TRBJ1-5 | NA | TRBV7-9 | ASSSTNQPQH
TRBJ2-7 | TRBD2 | TRBV4-1 | ASSPPSGGSYEQY
TRBJ2-5 | NA | TRBV5-4 | ASSLDQPGTQY
TRBJ2-1 | NA | TRBV5-1 | ASTEGQTSYNEQF
TRBJ1-5 | TRBD1 | TRBV28 | ASHVDRESQPQH
TRBJ2-2 | TRBD1 | TRBV2 | ASSEDRQGASYSGELF
TRBJ2-3 | TRBD1 | TRBV30 | AWCPGQLANTQY
TRBJ2-2 | NA | TRBV14 | ASSRGSGANTGELF
TRBJ1-3 | TRBD1 | TRBV7-9 | ASSLRGQGAINTIY
TRBJ1-2 | NA | TRBV6-5 | ASSSTGFRGYT
TRBJ2-3 | NA | TRBV25-1 | ASGRTWDTQY
TRBJ2-7 | TRBD2 | TRBV30 | AWSGGGTKYEQY
TRBJ2-1 | TRBD2 | TRBV29-1 | SVASGRHEQF
TRBJ2-7 | NA | TRBV6-5 | ASSYLGLPTVEQY
TRBJ2-5 | TRBD1 | TRBV12-5 | ASGSSRTGGSETQY
TRBJ1-2 | NA | TRBV2 | ASQGGYGYT
NA | NA | TRBV18 | ASSPGTSEYEQY
TRBJ2-1 | TRBD1 | TRBV5-5 | ASSSRQGLDEQF
TRBJ2-2 | NA | TRBV5-1 | ASRYRAAGAGELF
TRBJ2-7 | TRBD1 | TRBV14 | ASSQDQGAVNEQY